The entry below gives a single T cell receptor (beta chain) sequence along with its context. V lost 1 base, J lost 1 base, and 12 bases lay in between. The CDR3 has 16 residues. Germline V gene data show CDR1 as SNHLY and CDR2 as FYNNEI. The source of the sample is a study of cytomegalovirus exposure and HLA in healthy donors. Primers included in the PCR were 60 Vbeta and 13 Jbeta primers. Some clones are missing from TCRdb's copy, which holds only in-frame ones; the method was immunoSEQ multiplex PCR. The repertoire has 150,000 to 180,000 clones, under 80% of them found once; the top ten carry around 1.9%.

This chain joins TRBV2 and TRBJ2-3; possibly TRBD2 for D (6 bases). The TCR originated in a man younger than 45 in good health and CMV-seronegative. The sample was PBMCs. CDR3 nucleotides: TGTGCCAGCAGTGAAGGTCGCGGGGCGGGCACAGATACGCAGTATTTT. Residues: CASSEGRGAGTDTQYF. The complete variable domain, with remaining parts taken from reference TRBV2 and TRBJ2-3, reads EPEVTQTPSHQVTQMGQEVILRCVPISNHLYFYWYRQILGQKVEFLVSFYNNEISEKSEIFDDQFSVERPDGSNFTLKIRSTKLEDSAMYFCASSEGRGAGTDTQYFGPGTRLTVL.